The entry below describes one T cell receptor (beta chain). Its antigen remains unidentified. Base qualities are missing; no much larger clone stands one base away. Ficoll-Paque density gradient centrifugation was the method used to isolate PBMCs. This record comes from a study of T-cell memory formation after mild COVID-19 (dated by TCRdb to the early 2020s). Concerning the study at large: TCR sequence clusters from the two donors were largely donor specific. In a couple of donors, T-cell clones that expanded and contracted after mild COVID-19 were tracked by sequencing TCRalpha and TCRbeta repertoires over time. Two young, previously healthy adult volunteers, one female and one male, were included in the cohort. What the study reported, not specific to this receptor: Contracting CD4+ clones were located mainly in the CM and EM memory subsets, whereas CD8+ clones were found to be enriched in EMRA. The second-wave clones that peaked on day 37 were not confirmed to be SARS-CoV-2 specific. Clones that contracted from day 15 to 85 showed balanced CD4/CD8 phenotypes, whereas a second wave of clones that expanded from day 15 to 37 leaned towards CD4+. Only two mild cases were covered by the study, and larger cohorts that include severe cases with pre-infection samples were considered necessary. The detection of some responding clones in pre-infection memory suggests that pre-existing cross-reactive memory T cells joined the SARS-CoV-2 response.

The CDR3, cysteine through phenylalanine, is 15 amino acids long. Just CDR3 DNA is preserved here, 45 bases in frame from base 1. Trimming removed 5 bases from V and 0 bases from J, leaving 14 bases between the germline ends. Sequenced on an Illumina NovaSeq 6000. TCRalpha and TCRbeta cDNA libraries were built by 5'RACE with constant-segment primers, adding sample barcodes and unique molecular identifiers. Trizol reagent was used to extract RNA from every sample. Libraries were amplified in two PCR steps, with a second sample barcode and Illumina TruSeq adapters added in the second step. Sequencing of the libraries was done on an Illumina NovaSeq, producing 2 x 150 bp paired-end reads. In the authors' own workflow: The reads were demultiplexed and collapsed into UMI-guided consensus sequences using migec v1.2.7. Using mixcr v2.1.11, UMI consensuses were aligned to TRA and TRB V and J templates and then assembled into clonotypes. Clonotypes were classified as expanded or contracted when called significant by both edgeR and NoisET, with noise models trained on biological replicates. For edgeR calls, the thresholds were a false discovery rate-adjusted p below 0.01 and a log2 fold-change of 1. As an exploratory analysis of dynamics, max-normalized trajectories of the 1000 most abundant clonotypes were examined by PCA with hierarchical clustering. Separately sequenced CD4+ and CD8+ repertoires were used to assign the CD4 or CD8 phenotype of responding clones. Using fastp trimming at Q25 and MiXCR clonotype assembly, TCRdb reanalyzed the public sequencing data and kept in-frame beta chains. Rows are unified per CDR3 protein, each entry keeping the most common DNA and genes. The V and J calls were not made by the authors but by TCRdb's processing. The sample records just over 300,000 distinct CDR3 sequences, approximately 19% of which are singletons. The ten largest clones represent around 20% of the sample.

The source is a man between 18 and 29 years old who had mild COVID-19 (a few samples of this study predate the infection). The sample titles of this study are shuffled in the database, so cell type and time point are left out; the donor was told from shared clones. Sample: PBMCs or a T cell subset sorted from them (not recorded which). The chain uses TRBV12-3 or TRBV12-4 and TRBJ2-7; the D gene is perhaps TRBD2, from 7 matching bases. The nucleotides are TGTGCCAGCAGTCCCTCGGCGGGGGCCTCCTACGAGCAGTACTTC. The encoded protein is CASSPSAGASYEQYF.